Each of the 27 T cell receptor beta chains below was sequenced from the same sample in a study of T cells after yellow fever vaccination. TCRdb passed the 5' RACE reads through MiXCR, listing each CDR3 protein once. The sample has 500,000 to 650,000 distinct CDR3 sequences; 9% to 15% are singletons. Sequencing was performed on PBMCs, taken on the day of the yellow fever booster vaccination. Receptor source: a man younger than 40 who received the YFV17D yellow fever vaccine.

This clonotype occurred a few times. This chain connects TRBV20-1 to TRBJ2-2, with D unclear. Germline CDR1 and CDR2: DFQATT and SNEGSKA (reference sequence). The CDR3 length is 13 residues. V lost 2 bases and J lost 6, with 10 bases in between. The CDR3 DNA is TGCAGTGCTAGAAATCGGGCCGCCGGGGAGCTGTTTTTT. Its protein product is CSARNRAAGELFF.

The chain has TRBV5-1 and TRBJ2-1; D possibly corresponds to TRBD1 (6 bases). The CDR3 is 15 amino acids. V lost 4 bases and J 4 bases, leaving 15 bases between the germline ends. Per the germline V gene, CDR1 is SGHRS and CDR2 is YFSETQ. CDR3 in amino acids: CASSAGVLGYNEQFF. The CDR3 bases are TGCGCCAGCAGCGCAGGGGTCTTGGGTTACAATGAGCAGTTCTTC.

The rearrangement joins TRBV20-1 to TRBJ1-4; tentatively, D is TRBD1 (5 bases). V shed 2 bases and J shed 8 bases, with 12 bases lying between them. Germline values: CDR1 DFQATT, CDR2 SNEGSKA (reference sequence). The CDR3 is 13 amino acids. The CDR3 DNA reads as TGCAGTGCTAGAAGGGTAACAGGCGAAAAACTGTTTTTT. This sequence encodes CSARRVTGEKLFF.

The rearrangement links TRBV29-1 to TRBJ2-4; 8 positions agree with TRBD1. Unmatched junction bases numbered 13, after V lost 6 bases and J lost 9 bases. CDR1 is SQVTM and CDR2 is ANQGSEA in the germline V gene. CDR3 length equals 14 residues. The CDR3 here is CSVEVTGVNGIQYF. CDR3 nucleotides: TGCAGCGTGGAGGTGACAGGGGTGAACGGCATTCAGTACTTC.

This clonotype was detected only a few times. This rearrangement joins TRBV7-9 to TRBJ2-1, with D unresolved. The CDR3 is 16 residues long. Germline lookup yields CDR1 SEHNR and CDR2 FQNEAQ (reference sequence). V shed 5 bases and J shed 0 bases, with 14 bases lying between them. CDR3 in DNA: TGTGCCAGCAGCGACCTAGACCCGAGCTCCTACAATGAGCAGTTCTTC. This codes for CASSDLDPSSYNEQFF.

The gene calls are TRBV6-1 and TRBJ1-2; D ambiguous. CDR1 is MNHNS and CDR2 is SASEGT in the germline V gene. The CDR3 extends over 12 amino acids. V was cut by 6 bases and J by 7 bases, with 12 bases left in between. The CDR3 bases are TGTGCCAGCAGGCCCCCTCACGGTGGCTACACCTTC. Its protein product is CASRPPHGGYTF.

This clonotype was seen a handful of times. J is TRBJ2-5 and V is TRBV10-3; D is ambiguous. The CDR3 covers 12 residues. V lost 8 bases and J 1 base, leaving 8 bases between the germline ends. Germline V lookup: CDR1 ENHRY, CDR2 SYGVKD. CDR3 amino acids: CAIYLGQETQYF. In nucleotides, the CDR3 is TGTGCCATCTACCTGGGCCAAGAGACCCAGTACTTC.

This chain uses TRBV29-1 with TRBJ1-2, with D possibly matching TRBD1 (6 bases). The V end was cut by 2 bases, the J end by 8 bases, with 15 bases between. Germline V lookup: CDR1 SQVTM, CDR2 ANQGSEA. The CDR3 totals 13 residues. The DNA of the CDR3 is TGCAGCGTTGAATTTGGCAGGGGTCAGGGCTACACCTTC. Amino acid sequence: CSVEFGRGQGYTF.

The V gene is TRBV30, the J gene TRBJ2-7; 10 positions match TRBD1. Germline CDR1 reads GTSNPN; CDR2 reads SVGIG (reference sequence). The CDR3 runs 12 residues. V shed 2 bases and J 10 bases; nucleotides not matched to a gene: 5. CDR3 DNA sequence: TGTGCCTGGAGTTTGGACAGGGGGGTTCAGTACTTC. Its translation: CAWSLDRGVQYF.

This clonotype has a handful of counts. The V and J genes are TRBV30 and TRBJ2-2; no clear D gene. There are 16 residues in the CDR3. The V gene lost 4 bases and the J gene lost 5 bases, with 20 bases spanning the gap. Germline loops: CDR1 GTSNPN, CDR2 SVGIG (reference sequence). The chain's CDR3 is CAWNSRPWGNTGELFF. DNA of the CDR3: TGTGCCTGGAATTCCCGGCCCTGGGGTAATACCGGGGAGCTGTTTTTT.

This chain uses TRBV5-1 with TRBJ2-7; 9 bases line up with TRBD2. Per germline, CDR1 SGHRS and CDR2 YFSETQ. V gave up 0 bases and J gave up 6 bases; unmatched junction bases: 4. There are 14 residues in the CDR3. The CDR3 loop reads CASSLVLAGSEQYF. In DNA form, the CDR3 reads TGCGCCAGCAGCTTGGTTCTAGCGGGAAGCGAGCAGTACTTC.

This clonotype was counted many times. The chain recombines TRBV12-3 or TRBV12-4 with TRBJ2-3; D call uncertain. Between the trimmed V and J ends, which lost 4 bases and 0 bases, there was a span of 2 bases. The CDR3 extends over 12 amino acids. The CDR3 loop reads CASSYSTDTQYF. CDR3 coding DNA: TGTGCCAGCAGTTACAGCACAGATACGCAGTATTTT.

This clonotype was seen a few times. The chain combines TRBV7-8 with TRBJ2-5; D gene ambiguous. Germline assignment: CDR1 SGHVS and CDR2 FQNEAQ. The CDR3 has 15 residues. V lost 1 base to trimming and J lost 0 bases, with 9 bases between them. CDR3 sequence: CASSLGQTNQETQYF. CDR3 DNA: TGTGCCAGCAGCTTAGGGCAGACAAACCAAGAGACCCAGTACTTC. The variable domain in full, completed from reference TRBV7-8 and TRBJ2-5, reads GAGVSQSPRYKVAKRGQDVALRCDPISGHVSLFWYQQALGQGPEFLTYFQNEAQLDKSGLPSDRFFAERPEGSVSTLKIQRTQQEDSAVYLCASSLGQTNQETQYFGPGTRLLVL.

The chain combines TRBV7-9 with TRBJ2-1, with 9 bases fitting TRBD2. The germline gives CDR1 SEHNR, CDR2 FQNEAQ (reference sequence). V was clipped by 1 base and J by 3 bases; unmatched bases: 7. CDR3 length: 17 amino acids. CDR3 residues: CASSLGGRTSVYNEQFF. The CDR3 DNA is TGTGCCAGCAGCTTAGGGGGTCGGACTAGCGTCTACAATGAGCAGTTCTTC. Full variable domain (missing parts from reference TRBV7-9 and TRBJ2-1): DTGVSQNPRHKITKRGQNVTFRCDPISEHNRLYWYRQTLGQGPEFLTYFQNEAQLEKSRLLSDRFSAERPKGSFSTLEIQRTEQGDSAMYLCASSLGGRTSVYNEQFFGPGTRLTVL.

This chain joins TRBV5-4 and TRBJ2-3, with a tentative D call TRBD2 (6 bases). This CDR3 contains 15 residues. The germline CDR1 and CDR2 sequences are SGHNT and YYREEE (reference sequence). Trimming shortened V by 5 bases and J by 3 bases, and 16 bases separated the two germline ends. The CDR3 coding sequence is TGTGCCAGCAGTCCCGAGGCGGGATTGACAGATACGCAGTATTTT. This encodes CASSPEAGLTDTQYF.

This clonotype was seen only a few times. This chain joins TRBV7-6 and TRBJ1-3, with D unresolved. CDR3 size: 16 residues. Germline assignment: CDR1 SGHVS and CDR2 FNYEAQ. Trimming left V 1 base short and J 0 bases short, with 10 bases between. The CDR3 DNA follows: TGTGCCAGCAGCTTAGAGAGAGGATTCTCTGGAAACACCATATATTTT. Protein: CASSLERGFSGNTIYF.

This clonotype has more than one count but fewer than ten. This chain connects TRBV19 to TRBJ1-4; the D gene is possibly TRBD1 (6 bases). Germline CDR1 LNHDA, CDR2 SQIVND (reference sequence). V shed 2 bases and J shed 4 bases, with 11 bases lying between them. The CDR3 sequence is 15 residues long. For the CDR3, the DNA is TGTGCCAGTAGTATACAGGGGCAGGGTAATGAAAAACTGTTTTTT. Translated, it gives CASSIQGQGNEKLFF.

This clonotype has just a few counts. The chain uses TRBV20-1 and TRBJ2-1; perhaps TRBD2 as D (5 bases). Germline V gene lookup returns CDR1 DFQATT and CDR2 SNEGSKA (reference sequence). This CDR3 spans 15 amino acids. V was clipped by 6 bases and J by 4 bases, with 19 bases between them. The CDR3 DNA reads as TGCAGTGCCCCAAAACTAGATACGGGATACAATGAGCAGTTCTTC. This codes for CSAPKLDTGYNEQFF.

This clonotype was counted between two and nine times. The chain couples TRBV7-2 to TRBJ1-5; perhaps TRBD1 as D (6 bases). Germline values: CDR1 SGHTA, CDR2 FQGNSA. The V and J ends lost 5 bases and 0 bases respectively, with 17 bases between them. The CDR3 covers 17 residues. The DNA for the CDR3 is TGTGCCAGCAGCCCTTCGGACAGACCGGTTAGCAATCAGCCCCAGCATTTT. Translation gives CASSPSDRPVSNQPQHF.

This clonotype has at least ten counts. This rearrangement joins TRBV7-9 to TRBJ2-1; the D gene could be TRBD1 or TRBD2 (6 bases each). Trimming pared 8 bases from V and 4 bases from J, leaving 18 bases between. This CDR3 has 15 amino acids. Germline CDR1 SEHNR, CDR2 FQNEAQ (reference sequence). The CDR3 reads CASEPLAGQYNEQFF. DNA for the CDR3: TGTGCCAGCGAGCCTCTGGCGGGACAATACAATGAGCAGTTCTTC.

The chain combines TRBV5-4 with TRBJ2-7, with 7 bases fitting TRBD2. With V trimmed by 0 bases and J by 5 bases, 8 bases remained unmatched. This CDR3 spans 15 amino acids. CDR1 and CDR2 from the germline V gene are SGHNT and YYREEE (reference sequence). The CDR3 region has the DNA TGTGCCAGCAGCTTGGAGGGAGGGCCAAGGAACGAGCAGTACTTC. Its protein product is CASSLEGGPRNEQYF.

This clonotype showed up just a few times. This chain uses TRBV20-1 with TRBJ2-2; the match to TRBD2 covers 10 bases. The length of the CDR3 is 15 residues. V trimming: 2 bases; J trimming: 8 bases; junction bases outside the gene matches: 8. Germline CDR1 and CDR2: DFQATT and SNEGSKA (reference sequence). The CDR3 region is CSARQSSGSGGELFF. CDR3 coding DNA: TGCAGTGCTAGACAGTCTAGCGGGAGCGGTGGGGAGCTGTTTTTT.

The chain is built from TRBV7-2 and TRBJ1-1; D uncertain. Trimming shortened V by 0 bases and J by 5 bases, and 7 bases separated the two germline ends. The V gene's germline CDR1 is SGHTA and CDR2 FQGNSA. The CDR3 loop spans 13 amino acids. The CDR3 nucleotides are TGTGCCAGCAGCTTAGCGAAGAGTACTGAAGCTTTCTTT. Translation: CASSLAKSTEAFF.

The CDR3 DNA is TGCGCCAGCAGCTCCCCGGGGGAGCGCACAGATACGCAGTATTTT. It translates to CASSSPGERTDTQYF. This chain uses TRBV5-1 with TRBJ2-3; D might be TRBD2 (6 bases). V shed 3 bases and J shed 1 base, with 12 bases lying between them. In germline, CDR1 is SGHRS, CDR2 YFSETQ. The CDR3 is made up of 15 amino acids.

This chain joins TRBV10-2 and TRBJ2-1, with 11 bases fitting TRBD2. This CDR3 spans 17 amino acids. Per the germline V gene, CDR1 is WSHSY and CDR2 is SAAADI. After removal of 3 bases from V and 3 bases from J, the junction contained 7 bases not matched to a gene. The CDR3 region has the DNA TGCGCCAGCAGTGACCAACCGGGACTAGCGGTCTACAATGAGCAGTTCTTC. It yields the protein CASSDQPGLAVYNEQFF.

This clonotype was detected a few times. This sequence joins TRBV20-1 and TRBJ1-2, with D unresolved. V dropped 3 bases and J dropped 14 bases, with 22 bases sitting between them. CDR1 and CDR2 (germline): DFQATT, SNEGSKA (reference sequence). This CDR3 is 13 amino acids long. CDR3 coding DNA: TGCAGTGCTAGCCCAGCAGGCCCTACTCGGGTAACCTTC. It yields the protein CSASPAGPTRVTF.

The V gene is TRBV30, the J gene TRBJ2-7; possibly TRBD2 for D (5 bases). Trimming pared 5 bases from V and 6 bases from J, leaving 17 bases between. The CDR3 loop spans 13 amino acids. CDR1 and CDR2 from the germline V gene are GTSNPN and SVGIG (reference sequence). The CDR3 loop reads CAWSAWGVAEQYF. The DNA of the CDR3 is TGTGCCTGGTCCGCCTGGGGAGTAGCCGAGCAGTACTTC.